Listed here is a single T cell receptor beta chain. The sample comes from a study of cytomegalovirus exposure and HLA in healthy donors. PCR primers comprised 60 Vbeta and 13 Jbeta primers. Only in-frame clones appear in the TCRdb table, and some are missing; sequencing was by immunoSEQ multiplex PCR. The table lists some 190,000 clones, 70% to 85% of them singletons. J gave up 6 bases and V 5 bases, and 10 bases lay outside the gene matches. Germline CDR1 and CDR2: MNHEY and SMNVEV (reference sequence). This CDR3 contains 15 residues. The receptor's source is a man in his forties in good health and CMV-seropositive. Sequences were obtained from PBMCs. The rearrangement uses TRBV27 and TRBJ2-7; 10 bases line up with TRBD1. The CDR3 nucleotides read TGTGCCAGCAGTCGGGCCGGGACAGGGGATTCCGAGCAGTACTTC. This encodes CASSRAGTGDSEQYF.